The 17 T cell receptor beta chains given below trace back to one sample, sequenced in a study of blood T cell repertoires in COVID-19. Only in-frame clones appear in the TCRdb table, and some are missing; sequencing was by immunoSEQ multiplex PCR. This repertoire shows around 200,000 clones, under 85% found once; its top ten account for around 6.8%. The sample comprised peripheral blood. All receptors derive from a human donor in a cohort sampled during active COVID-19.

The gene calls are TRBV5-6 and TRBJ2-5; a possible D gene is TRBD2 (5 bases). Germline CDR1 and CDR2: SGHDT and YYEEEE. The CDR3 contains 14 residues. The V end was cut by 0 bases, the J end by 4 bases, with 10 bases between. The CDR3 DNA is TGTGCCAGCAGCTTGGGTCTCGGAGGAGAGACCCAGTACTTC. Translation gives CASSLGLGGETQYF.

This clone has just a few counts. The genes are TRBV19 and TRBJ1-5; D remains ambiguous. The germline V gene encodes CDR1 LNHDA and CDR2 SQIVND (reference sequence). The CDR3 is 12 residues long. With 8 bases removed from V and 3 bases from J, the gap between germline ends came to 8 bases. The CDR3 DNA sequence: TGTGCCAGTGCCCTGGCCAATCAGCCCCAGCATTTT. As protein: CASALANQPQHF.

This chain connects TRBV30 to TRBJ1-5; D remains ambiguous. The CDR3 spans 15 residues. Germline CDR1 reads GTSNPN; CDR2 reads SVGIG (reference sequence). Trimming cost V 2 bases and J 0 bases, with 11 bases left between them. CDR3 DNA: TGTGCCTGGAGTCGGGGTACCGATAGCAATCAGCCCCAGCATTTT. It specifies CAWSRGTDSNQPQHF.

The V call is TRBV18, the J call TRBJ1-1; 7 nucleotides match TRBD1. V shed 2 bases and J 1 base; nucleotides not matched to a gene: 4. CDR3 length: 15 amino acids. Germline values: CDR1 KGHSH, CDR2 LQKENI. CDR3 in DNA: TGTGCCAGCTCACCAGAGGGGGCGAGGAACACTGAAGCTTTCTTT. Translated: CASSPEGARNTEAFF.

The chain employs TRBV3-1 (or the pseudogene TRBV3-2) and TRBJ1-6; D perhaps matches TRBD1 (5 bases). Germline CDR1 reads LGHDT; CDR2 reads YNNKEL (reference sequence). This CDR3 is 14 amino acids long. V lost 4 bases, J lost 9 bases, and 13 bases lay in between. The CDR3 DNA follows: TGTGCCAGCAGCCCCGGGAGGGGCGGTTCACCCCTCCACTTT. Amino acid sequence: CASSPGRGGSPLHF.

J is TRBJ2-3 and V is TRBV13, with D tentatively TRBD1 (6 bases). This CDR3 comprises 13 residues. V lost 5 bases and J 6 bases, leaving 12 bases between the germline ends. CDR1 is PRHDT and CDR2 is FYEKMQ in the germline V gene (reference sequence). The CDR3 region has the DNA TGTGCCAGCAGCGCCCTGAGGGGGGATACGCAGTATTTT. As protein: CASSALRGDTQYF.

The V call is TRBV9, the J call TRBJ2-7; 9 bases agree with TRBD2. Germline lookup yields CDR1 SGDLS and CDR2 YYNGEE. CDR3 size: 15 residues. Germline trimming cut 0 bases from V and 4 bases from J; bases unmatched to any gene: 5. CDR3 protein: CASSVGDAGGYEQYF. Written as DNA, the CDR3 is TGTGCCAGCAGCGTAGGCGACGCGGGGGGGTACGAGCAGTACTTC.

This clone has more than one count but fewer than ten. The V gene is TRBV19, the J gene TRBJ1-2, with a weak D call TRBD1 (5 bases). The CDR3 extends over 11 amino acids. Germline CDR1 LNHDA, CDR2 SQIVND (reference sequence). V was shortened by 9 bases and J by 1 base, with 6 bases between the two germline ends. DNA for the CDR3: TGTGCCAGCAGGGATAACTATGGCTACACCTTC. It is translated as CASRDNYGYTF.

The chain joins TRBV5-1 to TRBJ1-4; 7 positions match TRBD1. V shed 0 bases and J 13 bases; nucleotides not matched to a gene: 15. This CDR3 has 16 amino acids. Germline CDR1 SGHRS, CDR2 YFSETQ. The CDR3 sequence: CASSLGQGSFAEVLFF. DNA for the CDR3: TGCGCCAGCAGCTTGGGACAGGGCAGCTTTGCCGAAGTACTGTTTTTT.

The rearrangement joins TRBV2 to TRBJ1-1; 12 bases are shared with TRBD1. Trimming at V came to 5 bases and at J to 5 bases, leaving 12 bases not matched to a gene. The CDR3 runs to 17 residues. From germline, CDR1 is SNHLY and CDR2 FYNNEI. CDR3 loop: CASSPPGQGAFLTEAFF. The CDR3 nucleotides are TGTGCCAGCAGTCCACCGGGACAGGGGGCTTTTCTAACTGAAGCTTTCTTT.

The CDR3 region has the DNA TGCGCCAGCAGCCCCCCGGCTTTGCGGGGAATAGGCTCAGCTAACTATGGCTACACCTTC. It yields the protein CASSPPALRGIGSANYGYTF. The rearrangement joins TRBV5-1 to TRBJ1-2; D unclear. The CDR3 is 20 residues long. Germline V gene data show CDR1 as SGHRS and CDR2 as YFSETQ. The V gene lost 4 bases and the J gene lost 0 bases, with 28 bases spanning the gap.

The V call is TRBV30, the J call TRBJ2-7; TRBD1 is a possible D gene (6 bases). The V end lost 0 bases, the J end lost 3 bases, and 12 bases lay between the germline ends. The germline CDR1 and CDR2 sequences are GTSNPN and SVGIG (reference sequence). This CDR3 contains 14 residues. CDR3 DNA sequence: TGTGCCTGGAGTGTACAGGGCGGTTACTACGAGCAGTACTTC. The encoded protein is CAWSVQGGYYEQYF.

The chain is built from TRBV2 and TRBJ2-1; 10 bases map to TRBD2. V lost 4 bases and J lost 14; bases outside the gene matches: 11. The CDR3 runs to 14 residues. Germline V gene data show CDR1 as SNHLY and CDR2 as FYNNEI. The CDR3 nucleotides read TGTGCCAGCAGTGGATCACTAGCGGGGCCGGCTGAGTTCTTC. Translation: CASSGSLAGPAEFF.

V is TRBV14 and J is TRBJ2-7; a weak D match, TRBD2 (5 bases). CDR3 length: 13 residues. Trimming took off 5 bases at V and 9 bases at J, with 17 bases between the two ends. The V gene's germline CDR1 is SGHDN and CDR2 FVKESK. The CDR3: CASSASRALGQYF. CDR3 in DNA: TGTGCCAGCAGCGCTAGCCGAGCCTTAGGGCAGTACTTC. Full variable domain (outside the CDR3, taken from reference TRBV14 and TRBJ2-7): EAGVTQFPSHSVIEKGQTVTLRCDPISGHDNLYWYRRVMGKEIKFLLHFVKESKQDESGMPNNRFLAERTGGTYSTLKVQPAELEDSGVYFCASSASRALGQYFGPGTRLTVT.

The J gene is TRBJ2-1, the V gene TRBV5-4; 9 bases are shared with TRBD1. CDR3 size: 16 residues. Losses at the gene ends were 0 bases for V and 7 bases for J; bases not matched to a gene: 8. Per germline, CDR1 SGHNT and CDR2 YYREEE (reference sequence). DNA of the CDR3: TGTGCCAGCAGCTTGGCCCAACAGGGGGCATTGAATGAGCAGTTCTTC. It specifies CASSLAQQGALNEQFF.

The V and J genes are TRBV6-5 and TRBJ1-6, with TRBD1 matching 8 bases. This CDR3 spans 16 amino acids. Germline V lookup: CDR1 MNHEY, CDR2 SVGAGI. The V gene end was trimmed by 4 bases and the J gene end by 7 bases; junction bases not matched to a gene: 9. CDR3: CASSSVRTGRNSPLHF. For the CDR3, the DNA is TGTGCCAGCAGTTCCGTCCGGACAGGGAGGAATTCACCCCTCCACTTT.

This rearrangement joins TRBV5-6 to TRBJ2-7; D might be TRBD2 (6 bases). The CDR3 length is 13 residues. The V gene lost 0 bases and the J gene lost 11 bases, with 15 bases spanning the gap. From germline, CDR1 is SGHDT and CDR2 YYEEEE. CDR3: CASSLAGGDPEYF. As DNA, the CDR3 is TGTGCCAGCAGCTTGGCCGGCGGGGACCCGGAGTACTTC.